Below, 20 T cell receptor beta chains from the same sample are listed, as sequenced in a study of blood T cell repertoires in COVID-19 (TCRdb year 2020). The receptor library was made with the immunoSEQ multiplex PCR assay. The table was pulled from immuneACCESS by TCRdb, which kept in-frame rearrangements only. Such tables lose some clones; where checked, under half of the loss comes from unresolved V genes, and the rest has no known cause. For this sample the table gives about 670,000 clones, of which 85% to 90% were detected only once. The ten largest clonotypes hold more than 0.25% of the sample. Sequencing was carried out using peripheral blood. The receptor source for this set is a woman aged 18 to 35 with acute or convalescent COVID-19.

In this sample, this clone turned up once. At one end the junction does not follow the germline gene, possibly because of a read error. This CDR3 reads CATSQGGRVGF. In DNA, the CDR3 is TGTGCCACAAGCCAGGGAGGAAGGGTCGGCTTC. The rearrangement uses TRBV11-2 and TRBJ1-2; tentative D call: TRBD1 (5 bases). Looked up from germline, CDR1 is SGHAT and CDR2 is FQNNGV. The CDR3 spans 11 residues.

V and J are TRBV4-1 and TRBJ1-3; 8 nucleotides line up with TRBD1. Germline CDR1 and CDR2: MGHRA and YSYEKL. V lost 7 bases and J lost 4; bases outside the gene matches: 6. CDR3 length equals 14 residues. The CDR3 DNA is TGCGCCAGCACGGCAGGGGGCTCCGGAAACACCATATATTTT. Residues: CASTAGGSGNTIYF.

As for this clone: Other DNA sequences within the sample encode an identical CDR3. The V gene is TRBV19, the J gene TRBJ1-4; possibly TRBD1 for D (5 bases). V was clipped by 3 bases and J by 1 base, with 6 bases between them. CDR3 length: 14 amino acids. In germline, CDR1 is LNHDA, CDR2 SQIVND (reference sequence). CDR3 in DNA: TGTGCCAGTAGTATTAGGGGAACTAATGAAAAACTGTTTTTT. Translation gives CASSIRGTNEKLFF.

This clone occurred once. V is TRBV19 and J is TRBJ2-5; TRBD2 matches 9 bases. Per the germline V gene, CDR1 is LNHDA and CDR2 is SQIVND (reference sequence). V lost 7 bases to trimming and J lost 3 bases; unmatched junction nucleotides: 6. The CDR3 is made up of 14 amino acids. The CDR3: CASTGGGDEETQYF. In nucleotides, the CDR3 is TGTGCCAGTACTGGCGGGGGGGATGAAGAGACCCAGTACTTC.

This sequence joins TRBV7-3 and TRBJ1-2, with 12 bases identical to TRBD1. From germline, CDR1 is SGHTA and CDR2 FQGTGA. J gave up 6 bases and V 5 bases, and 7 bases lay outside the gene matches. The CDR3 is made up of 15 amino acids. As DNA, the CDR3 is TGTGCCAGCAGCACGTCCGGGACAGGGGGCAATGGCTACACCTTC. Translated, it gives CASSTSGTGGNGYTF.

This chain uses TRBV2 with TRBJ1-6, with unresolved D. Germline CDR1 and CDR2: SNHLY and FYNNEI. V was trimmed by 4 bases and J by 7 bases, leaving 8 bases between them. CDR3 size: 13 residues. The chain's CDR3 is CASSAAGNSPLHF. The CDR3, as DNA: TGTGCCAGCAGTGCGGCGGGAAATTCACCCCTCCACTTT.

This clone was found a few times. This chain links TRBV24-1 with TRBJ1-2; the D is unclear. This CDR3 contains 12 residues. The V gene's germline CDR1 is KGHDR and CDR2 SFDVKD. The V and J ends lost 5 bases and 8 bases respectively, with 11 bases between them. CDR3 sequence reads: CATSAAGRGYTF. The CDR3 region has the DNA TGTGCCACCAGTGCCGCGGGGAGGGGCTACACCTTC.

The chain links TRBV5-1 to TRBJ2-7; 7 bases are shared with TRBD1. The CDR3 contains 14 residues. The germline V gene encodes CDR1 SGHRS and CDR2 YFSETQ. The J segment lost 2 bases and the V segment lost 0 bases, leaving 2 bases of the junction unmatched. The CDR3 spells CASSLVGQTYEQYF. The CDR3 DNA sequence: TGCGCCAGCAGCTTGGTGGGACAGACCTACGAGCAGTACTTC. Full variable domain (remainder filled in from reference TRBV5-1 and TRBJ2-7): KAGVTQTPRYLIKTRGQQVTLSCSPISGHRSVSWYQQTPGQGLQFLFEYFSETQRNKGNFPGRFSGRQFSNSRSEMNVSTLELGDSALYLCASSLVGQTYEQYFGPGTRLTVT.

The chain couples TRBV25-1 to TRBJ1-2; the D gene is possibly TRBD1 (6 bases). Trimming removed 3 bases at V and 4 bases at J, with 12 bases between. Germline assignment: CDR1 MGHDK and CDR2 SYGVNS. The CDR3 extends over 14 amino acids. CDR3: CASSDPDSRYGYTF. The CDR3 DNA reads TGTGCCAGCAGTGACCCGGACAGCCGCTATGGCTACACCTTC.

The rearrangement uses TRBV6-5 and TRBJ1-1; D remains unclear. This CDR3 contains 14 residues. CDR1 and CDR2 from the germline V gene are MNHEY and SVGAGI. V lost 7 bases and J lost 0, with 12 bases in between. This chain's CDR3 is CASTREIMNTEAFF. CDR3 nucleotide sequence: TGTGCCAGCACCCGAGAGATAATGAACACTGAAGCTTTCTTT.

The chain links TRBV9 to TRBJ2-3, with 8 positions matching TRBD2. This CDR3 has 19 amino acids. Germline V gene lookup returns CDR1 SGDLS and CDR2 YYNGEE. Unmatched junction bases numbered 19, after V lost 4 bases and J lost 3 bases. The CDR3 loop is CASSPQAVGGAMVTDTQYF. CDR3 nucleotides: TGTGCCAGCAGCCCCCAGGCGGTCGGGGGGGCGATGGTGACAGATACGCAGTATTTT.

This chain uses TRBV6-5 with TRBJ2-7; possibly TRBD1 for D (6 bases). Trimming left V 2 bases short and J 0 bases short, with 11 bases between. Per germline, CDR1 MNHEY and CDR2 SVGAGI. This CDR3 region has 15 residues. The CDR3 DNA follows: TGTGCCAGCAGTTACGGGACACCCCTCTCCTACGAGCAGTACTTC. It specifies CASSYGTPLSYEQYF.

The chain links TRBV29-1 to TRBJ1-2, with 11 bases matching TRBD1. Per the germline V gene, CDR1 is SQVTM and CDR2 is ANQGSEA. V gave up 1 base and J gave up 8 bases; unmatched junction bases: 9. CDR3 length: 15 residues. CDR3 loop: CSVEAPGQGVGGYTF. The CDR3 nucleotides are TGCAGCGTTGAAGCCCCGGGACAGGGGGTTGGGGGCTACACCTTC.

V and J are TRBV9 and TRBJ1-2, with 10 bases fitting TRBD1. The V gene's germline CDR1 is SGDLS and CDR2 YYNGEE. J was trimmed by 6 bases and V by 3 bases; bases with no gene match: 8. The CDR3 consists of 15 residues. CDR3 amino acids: CASSAHRQGAHGYTF. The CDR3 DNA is TGTGCCAGCAGCGCCCACCGACAGGGGGCGCATGGCTACACCTTC.

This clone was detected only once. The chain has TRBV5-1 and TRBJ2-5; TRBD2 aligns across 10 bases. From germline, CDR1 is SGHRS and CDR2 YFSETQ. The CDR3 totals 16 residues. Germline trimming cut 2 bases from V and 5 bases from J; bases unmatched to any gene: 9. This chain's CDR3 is CASSFTVAGGVETQYF. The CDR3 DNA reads TGCGCCAGCAGCTTTACGGTAGCGGGGGGCGTGGAGACCCAGTACTTC.

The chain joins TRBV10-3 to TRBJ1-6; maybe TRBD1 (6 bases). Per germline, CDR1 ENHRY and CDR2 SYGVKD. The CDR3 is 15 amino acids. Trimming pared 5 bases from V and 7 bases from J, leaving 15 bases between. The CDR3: CAISKGDSGNSPLHF. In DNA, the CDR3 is TGTGCCATCAGTAAGGGGGATTCAGGGAATTCACCCCTCCACTTT.

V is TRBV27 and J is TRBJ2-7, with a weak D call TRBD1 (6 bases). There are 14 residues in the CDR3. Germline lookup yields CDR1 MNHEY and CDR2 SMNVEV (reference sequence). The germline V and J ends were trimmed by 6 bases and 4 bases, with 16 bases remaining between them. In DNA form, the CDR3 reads TGTGCCAGCAGAGGGGGAGTTGGGGCTTACGAGCAGTACTTC. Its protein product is CASRGGVGAYEQYF.

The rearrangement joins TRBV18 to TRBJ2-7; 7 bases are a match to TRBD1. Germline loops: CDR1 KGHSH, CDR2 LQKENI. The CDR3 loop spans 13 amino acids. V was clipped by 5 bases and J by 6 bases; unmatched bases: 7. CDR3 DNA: TGTGCCAGCTCAACAGGGGTTTCGGCCGAGCAGTACTTC. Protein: CASSTGVSAEQYF.

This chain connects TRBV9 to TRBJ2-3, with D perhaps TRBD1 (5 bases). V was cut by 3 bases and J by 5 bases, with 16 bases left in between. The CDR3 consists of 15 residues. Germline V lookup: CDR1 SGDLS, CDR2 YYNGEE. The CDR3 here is CASSANLGQLDTQYF. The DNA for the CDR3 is TGTGCCAGCAGCGCGAACCTGGGGCAGTTAGATACGCAGTATTTT. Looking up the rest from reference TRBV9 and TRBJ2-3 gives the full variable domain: DSGVTQTPKHLITATGQRVTLRCSPRSGDLSVYWYQQSLDQGLQFLIQYYNGEERAKGNILERFSAQQFPDLHSELNLSSLELGDSALYFCASSANLGQLDTQYFGPGTRLTVL.

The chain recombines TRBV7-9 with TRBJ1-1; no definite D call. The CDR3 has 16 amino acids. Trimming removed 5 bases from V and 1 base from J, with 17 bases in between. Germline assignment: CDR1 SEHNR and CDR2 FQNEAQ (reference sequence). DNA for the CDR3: TGTGCCAGCAGCCCCCCGGTCGGGGTGAAGAACACTGAAGCTTTCTTT. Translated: CASSPPVGVKNTEAFF.